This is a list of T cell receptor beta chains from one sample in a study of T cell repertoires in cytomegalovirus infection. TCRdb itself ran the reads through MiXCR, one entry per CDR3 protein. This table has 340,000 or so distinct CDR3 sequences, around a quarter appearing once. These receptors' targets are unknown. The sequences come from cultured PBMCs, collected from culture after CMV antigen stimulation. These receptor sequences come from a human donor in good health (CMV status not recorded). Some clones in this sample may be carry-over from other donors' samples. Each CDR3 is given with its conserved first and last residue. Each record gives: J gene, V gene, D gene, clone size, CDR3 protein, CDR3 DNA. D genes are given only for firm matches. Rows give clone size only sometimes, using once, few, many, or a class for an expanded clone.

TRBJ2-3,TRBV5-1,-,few,CASSPKRGGGSTDTQYF,TGCGCCAGCAGCCCGAAGAGGGGTGGAGGGAGTACAGATACGCAGTATTTT
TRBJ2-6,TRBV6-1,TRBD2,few,CASSEIAGSGANVLTF,TGTGCCAGCAGTGAAATAGCGGGCTCTGGGGCCAACGTCCTGACTTTC
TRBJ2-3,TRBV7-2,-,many,CASSPTDTQYF,TGTGCCAGCAGCCCTACAGATACGCAGTATTTT
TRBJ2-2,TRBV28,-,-,CATYPGGGFGELFF,TGTGCCACCTACCCAGGAGGGGGCTTCGGGGAGCTGTTTTTT
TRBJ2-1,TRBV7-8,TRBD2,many,CASSLGYSGSSYNEQFF,TGTGCCAGCAGCTTAGGTTATAGCGGGAGTTCATACAATGAGCAGTTCTTC
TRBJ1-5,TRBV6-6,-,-,CASNDLSNQPQHF,TGTGCCAGCAACGACCTGAGTAATCAGCCCCAGCATTTT
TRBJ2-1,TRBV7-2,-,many,CASSLVGGPYNEQFF,TGTGCCAGCAGCTTAGTAGGGGGGCCCTACAATGAGCAGTTCTTC
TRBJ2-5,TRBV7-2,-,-,CASRLLPIEGETQYF,TGTGCCAGCAGACTATTACCTATCGAGGGGGAGACCCAGTACTTC
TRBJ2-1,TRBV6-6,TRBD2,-,CASRPGGSSYNEQFF,TGTGCCAGCAGACCGGGAGGAAGCTCCTACAATGAGCAGTTCTTC
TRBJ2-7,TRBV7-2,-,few,CASSYPEGSYEQYF,TGTGCCAGCAGCTACCCCGAGGGGTCCTACGAGCAGTACTTC
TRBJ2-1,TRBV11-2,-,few,CASSFRGSAYNEQFF,TGTGCCAGCAGCTTCCGGGGTAGCGCCTACAATGAGCAGTTCTTC
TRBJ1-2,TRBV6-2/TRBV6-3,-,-,CASSSPEGGHYGYTF,TGTGCCAGCAGTTCCCCGGAGGGGGGACACTATGGCTACACCTTC
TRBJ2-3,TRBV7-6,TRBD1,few,CASSLGGTAISTDTQYF,TGTGCCAGCAGCTTAGGGGGGACAGCGATTAGCACAGATACGCAGTATTTT
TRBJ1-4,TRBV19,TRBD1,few,CASSTGQGGNEKLFF,TGTGCCAGTAGTACCGGACAGGGTGGTAATGAAAAACTGTTTTTT
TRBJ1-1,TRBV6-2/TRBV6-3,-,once,CASRWRNTEAFF,TGTGCCAGCAGATGGAGAAACACTGAAGCTTTCTTT
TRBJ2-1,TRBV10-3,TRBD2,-,CAISPSSGRINEQFF,TGTGCCATCAGTCCTTCTAGCGGGAGAATAAATGAGCAGTTCTTC
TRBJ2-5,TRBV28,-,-,CASSLVPRTQTQETQYF,TGTGCCAGCAGTTTGGTCCCTAGGACGCAGACCCAAGAGACCCAGTACTTC
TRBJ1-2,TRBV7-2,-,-,CASSLAGRPNYGYTF,TGTGCCAGCAGCTTAGCCGGACGGCCTAACTATGGCTACACCTTC
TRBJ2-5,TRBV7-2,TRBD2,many,CASSLGLAELETQYF,TGTGCCAGCAGCTTAGGGCTAGCGGAATTAGAGACCCAGTACTTC
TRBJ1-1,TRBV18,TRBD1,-,CASSPTMAGGGTEAFF,TGTGCCAGCTCACCGACAATGGCAGGGGGGGGTACTGAAGCTTTCTTT
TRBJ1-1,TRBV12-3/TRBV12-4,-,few,CASEDNVFMNTEAFF,TGTGCCAGCGAAGACAATGTCTTCATGAACACTGAAGCTTTCTTT
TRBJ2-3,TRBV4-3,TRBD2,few,CASSQGIGGGPATQYF,TGCGCCAGCAGCCAAGGGATCGGGGGAGGGCCAGCTACGCAGTATTTT
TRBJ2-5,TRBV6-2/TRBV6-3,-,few,CASQREWVETQYF,TGTGCCAGCCAACGGGAGTGGGTGGAGACCCAGTACTTC
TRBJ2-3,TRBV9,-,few,CASSVSPVRGTPQSTDTQYF,TGTGCCAGCAGCGTAAGTCCGGTCCGAGGGACGCCGCAAAGCACAGATACGCAGTATTTT
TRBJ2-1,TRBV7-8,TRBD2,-,CASSFPSGRGSEQFF,TGTGCCAGCAGCTTCCCAAGCGGGAGGGGGAGTGAGCAGTTCTTC
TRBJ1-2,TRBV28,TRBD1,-,CASSFAGTGNYGYTF,TGTGCCAGCAGTTTCGCCGGGACAGGAAACTATGGCTACACCTTC
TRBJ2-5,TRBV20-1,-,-,CSARDYRTDQETQYF,TGCAGTGCTAGAGATTACCGGACAGACCAAGAGACCCAGTACTTC
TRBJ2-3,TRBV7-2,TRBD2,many,CASSSAAGGTDTQYF,TGTGCCAGCAGCTCAGCTGCGGGAGGGACAGATACGCAGTATTTT
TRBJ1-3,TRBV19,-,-,CASSSGRNSGNTIYF,TGTGCCAGTAGTTCGGGACGGAACTCTGGAAACACCATATATTTT
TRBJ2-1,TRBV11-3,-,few,CASSSTRYNEQFF,TGTGCCAGCAGCTCCACCCGGTACAATGAGCAGTTCTTC
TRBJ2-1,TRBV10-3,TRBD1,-,CAITGTANNEQFF,TGTGCCATCACCGGGACAGCAAACAATGAGCAGTTCTTC
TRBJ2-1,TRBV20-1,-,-,CSARGLVYNEQFF,TGCAGTGCTAGAGGACTAGTTTACAATGAGCAGTTCTTC
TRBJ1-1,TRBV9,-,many,CASSVDSHREAFF,TGTGCCAGCAGCGTAGACAGCCACCGTGAAGCTTTCTTT
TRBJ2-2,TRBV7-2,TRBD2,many,CASSLVGGLAVNTGELFF,TGTGCCAGCAGCTTAGTAGGGGGACTAGCGGTCAACACCGGGGAGCTGTTTTTT
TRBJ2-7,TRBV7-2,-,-,CASSFPSSFEQYF,TGTGCCAGCAGCTTCCCCAGTTCCTTCGAGCAGTACTTC
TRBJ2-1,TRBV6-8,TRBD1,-,CASSPWDRLKSNEQFF,TGTGCCAGCAGTCCCTGGGACAGGCTAAAGAGTAATGAGCAGTTCTTC
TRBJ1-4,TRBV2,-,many,CASSETRGAAKKLFF,TGTGCCAGCAGTGAGACGCGGGGGGCTGCGAAAAAACTGTTTTTT
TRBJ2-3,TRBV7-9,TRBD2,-,CASSPAGLVTDTQYF,TGTGCCAGCAGCCCCGCTGGACTAGTAACAGATACGCAGTATTTT
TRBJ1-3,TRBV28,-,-,CASRSAGFGNTIYF,TGTGCCAGCCGCTCGGCGGGCTTTGGAAACACCATATATTTT
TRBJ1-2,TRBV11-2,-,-,CASSYGAREGYGYTF,TGTGCCAGCAGCTATGGAGCCAGGGAGGGCTATGGCTACACCTTC
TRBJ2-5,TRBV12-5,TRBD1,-,CASGRGQGWETQYF,TGTGCTAGTGGGCGGGGACAGGGCTGGGAGACCCAGTACTTC
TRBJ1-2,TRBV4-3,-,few,CASSQARLWIGYTF,TGCGCCAGCAGCCAAGCCAGGTTATGGATCGGCTACACCTTC
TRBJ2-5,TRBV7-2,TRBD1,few,CASSRPRGRETQYF,TGTGCCAGCAGCCGACCCAGGGGGCGTGAGACCCAGTACTTC
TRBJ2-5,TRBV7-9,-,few,CASSPPDGYQETQYF,TGTGCCAGCAGCCCCCCGGACGGGTACCAAGAGACCCAGTACTTC
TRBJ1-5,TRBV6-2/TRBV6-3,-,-,CASSWVSSNQPQHF,TGTGCCAGCAGTTGGGTCAGTAGCAATCAGCCCCAGCATTTT
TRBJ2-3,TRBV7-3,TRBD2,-,CASSPRLAGSTQYF,TGTGCCAGCAGCCCCAGGCTAGCGGGGAGTACGCAGTATTTT